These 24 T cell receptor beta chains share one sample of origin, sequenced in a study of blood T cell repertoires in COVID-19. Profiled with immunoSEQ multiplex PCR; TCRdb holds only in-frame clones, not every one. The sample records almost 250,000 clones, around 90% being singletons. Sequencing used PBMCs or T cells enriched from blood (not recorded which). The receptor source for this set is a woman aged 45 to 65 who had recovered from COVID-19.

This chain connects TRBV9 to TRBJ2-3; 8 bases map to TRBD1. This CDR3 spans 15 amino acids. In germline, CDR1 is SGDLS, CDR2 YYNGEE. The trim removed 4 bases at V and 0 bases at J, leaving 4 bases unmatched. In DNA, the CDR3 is TGTGCCAGCAGCACCGGGACAGGTAGCACAGATACGCAGTATTTT. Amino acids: CASSTGTGSTDTQYF.

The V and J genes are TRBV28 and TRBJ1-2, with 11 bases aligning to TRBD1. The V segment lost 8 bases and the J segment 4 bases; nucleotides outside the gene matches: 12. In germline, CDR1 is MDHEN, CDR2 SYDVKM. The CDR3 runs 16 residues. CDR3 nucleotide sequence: TGTGCCAGCGGCTTACTACCGGACAGGGGGCTCTATGGCTACACCTTC. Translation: CASGLLPDRGLYGYTF.

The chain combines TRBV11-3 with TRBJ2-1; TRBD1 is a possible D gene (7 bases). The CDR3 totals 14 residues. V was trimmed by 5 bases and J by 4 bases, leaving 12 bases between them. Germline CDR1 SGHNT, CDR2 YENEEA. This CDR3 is CASSAGTEYNEQFF. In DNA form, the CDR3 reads TGTGCCAGCAGCGCGGGGACAGAATACAATGAGCAGTTCTTC.

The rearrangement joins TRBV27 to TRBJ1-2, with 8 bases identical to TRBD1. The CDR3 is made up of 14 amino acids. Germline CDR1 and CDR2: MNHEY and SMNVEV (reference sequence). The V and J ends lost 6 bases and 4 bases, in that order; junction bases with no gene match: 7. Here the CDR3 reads CASRLQGAGYGYTF. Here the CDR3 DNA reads TGTGCCAGCAGACTTCAGGGGGCGGGCTATGGCTACACCTTC.

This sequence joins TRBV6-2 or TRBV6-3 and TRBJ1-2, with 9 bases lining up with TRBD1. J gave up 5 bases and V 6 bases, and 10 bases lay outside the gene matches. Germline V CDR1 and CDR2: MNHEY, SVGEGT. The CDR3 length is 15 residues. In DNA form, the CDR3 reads TGTGCCAGCAGCTCCCCGGGACAGGGTAAATATGGCTACACCTTC. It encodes CASSSPGQGKYGYTF.

CDR3 coding DNA: TGTGCCAGCAGCCAATTTTACAGGGCTTCCTCTGGAAACACCATATATTTT. Amino acids: CASSQFYRASSGNTIYF. V usage is TRBV3-1 (or the pseudogene TRBV3-2) and J usage is TRBJ1-3; possibly TRBD1 for D (6 bases). The germline V gene has CDR1 LGHDT and CDR2 YNNKEL (reference sequence). This CDR3 has 17 amino acids. Deletions cut 2 bases from V and 0 bases from J, with 14 bases between.

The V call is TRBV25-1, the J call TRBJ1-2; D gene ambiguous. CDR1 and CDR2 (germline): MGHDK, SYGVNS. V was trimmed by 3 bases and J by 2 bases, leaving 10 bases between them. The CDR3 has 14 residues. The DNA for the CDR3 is TGTGCCAGCAGTGAGGGCGGGAGAAACTATGGCTACACCTTC. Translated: CASSEGGRNYGYTF.

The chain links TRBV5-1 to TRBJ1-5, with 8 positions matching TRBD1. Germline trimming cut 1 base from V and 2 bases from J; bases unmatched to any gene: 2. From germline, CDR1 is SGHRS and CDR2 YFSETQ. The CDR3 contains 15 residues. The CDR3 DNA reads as TGCGCCAGCAGCTTGACGACAGGGGGCAATCAGCCCCAGCATTTT. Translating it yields CASSLTTGGNQPQHF.

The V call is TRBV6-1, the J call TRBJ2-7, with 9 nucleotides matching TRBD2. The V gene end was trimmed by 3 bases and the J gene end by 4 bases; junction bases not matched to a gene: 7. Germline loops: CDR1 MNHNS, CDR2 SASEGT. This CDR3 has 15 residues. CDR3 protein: CASSDVSGSFYEQYF. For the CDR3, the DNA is TGTGCCAGCAGTGATGTTAGCGGGAGTTTTTACGAGCAGTACTTC.

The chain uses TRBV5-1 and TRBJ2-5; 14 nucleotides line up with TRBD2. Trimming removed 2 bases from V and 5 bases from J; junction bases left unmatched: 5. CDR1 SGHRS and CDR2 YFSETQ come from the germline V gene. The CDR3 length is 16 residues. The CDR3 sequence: CASSFGTSGSGETQYF. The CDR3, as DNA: TGCGCCAGCAGCTTCGGGACTAGCGGGAGTGGGGAGACCCAGTACTTC.

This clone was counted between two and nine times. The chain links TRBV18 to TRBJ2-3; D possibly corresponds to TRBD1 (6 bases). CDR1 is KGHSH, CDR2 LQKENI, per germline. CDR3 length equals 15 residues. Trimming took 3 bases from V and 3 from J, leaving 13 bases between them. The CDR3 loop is CASSPRGLVTDTQYF. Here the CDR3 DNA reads TGTGCCAGCTCACCCAGGGGTCTGGTTACAGATACGCAGTATTTT.

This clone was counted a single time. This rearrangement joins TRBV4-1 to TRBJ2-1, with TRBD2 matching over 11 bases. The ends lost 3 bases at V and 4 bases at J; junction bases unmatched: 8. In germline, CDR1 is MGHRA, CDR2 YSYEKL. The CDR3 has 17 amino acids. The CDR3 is CASSQRLAGTQYNEQFF. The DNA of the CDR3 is TGCGCCAGCAGCCAGAGACTAGCGGGAACACAGTACAATGAGCAGTTCTTC.

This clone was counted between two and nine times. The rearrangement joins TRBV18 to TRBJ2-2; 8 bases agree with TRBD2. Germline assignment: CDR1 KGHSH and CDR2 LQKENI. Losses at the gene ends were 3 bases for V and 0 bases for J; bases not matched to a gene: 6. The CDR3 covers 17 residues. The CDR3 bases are TGTGCCAGCTCACCCACTAGCGGATATACGAACACCGGGGAGCTGTTTTTT. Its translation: CASSPTSGYTNTGELFF.

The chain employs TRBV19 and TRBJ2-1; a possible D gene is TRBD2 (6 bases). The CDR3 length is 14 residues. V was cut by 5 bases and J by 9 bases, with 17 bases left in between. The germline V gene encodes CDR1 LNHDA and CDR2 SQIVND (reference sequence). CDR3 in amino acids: CASSPRGEWGEQFF. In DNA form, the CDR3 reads TGTGCCAGTAGTCCGCGGGGAGAGTGGGGTGAGCAGTTCTTC.

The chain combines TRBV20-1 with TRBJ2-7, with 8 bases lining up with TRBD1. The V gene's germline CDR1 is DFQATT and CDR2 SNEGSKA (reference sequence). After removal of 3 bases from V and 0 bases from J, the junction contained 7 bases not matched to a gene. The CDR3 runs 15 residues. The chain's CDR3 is CSASTDGTGSYEQYF. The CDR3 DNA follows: TGCAGTGCTAGTACGGACGGGACAGGCTCCTACGAGCAGTACTTC.

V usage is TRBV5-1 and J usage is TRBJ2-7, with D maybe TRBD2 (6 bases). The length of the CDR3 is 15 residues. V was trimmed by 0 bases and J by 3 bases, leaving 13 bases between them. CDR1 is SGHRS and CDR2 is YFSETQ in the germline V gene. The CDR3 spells CASSLDAGIYYEQYF. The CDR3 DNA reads TGCGCCAGCAGCTTGGACGCGGGAATCTACTACGAGCAGTACTTC.

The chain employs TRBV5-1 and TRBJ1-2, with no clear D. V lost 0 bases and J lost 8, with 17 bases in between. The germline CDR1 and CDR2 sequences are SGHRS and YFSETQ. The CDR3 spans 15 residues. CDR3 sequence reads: CASSLDEGTTMGYTF. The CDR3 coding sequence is TGCGCCAGCAGCTTGGATGAGGGCACCACTATGGGCTACACCTTC.

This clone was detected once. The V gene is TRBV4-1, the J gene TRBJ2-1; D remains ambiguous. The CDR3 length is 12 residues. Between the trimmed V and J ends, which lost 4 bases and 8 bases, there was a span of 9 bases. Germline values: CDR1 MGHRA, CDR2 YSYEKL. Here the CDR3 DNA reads TGCGCCAGCAGCCCCTTTCCGGATGAGCAGTTCTTC. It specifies CASSPFPDEQFF.

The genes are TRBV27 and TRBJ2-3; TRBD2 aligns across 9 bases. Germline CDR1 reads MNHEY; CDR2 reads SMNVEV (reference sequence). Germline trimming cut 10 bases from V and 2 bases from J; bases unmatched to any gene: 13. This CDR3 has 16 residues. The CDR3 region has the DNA TGTGCCACCAGGAAGGCGGGAGGGGCCTTCACAGATACGCAGTATTTT. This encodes CATRKAGGAFTDTQYF.

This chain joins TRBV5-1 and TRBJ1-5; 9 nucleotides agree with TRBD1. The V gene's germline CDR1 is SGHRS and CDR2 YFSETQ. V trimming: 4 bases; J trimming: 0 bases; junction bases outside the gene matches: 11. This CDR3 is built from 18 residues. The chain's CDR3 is CASSDTGQGSSSNQPQHF. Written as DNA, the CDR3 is TGCGCCAGCAGCGACACTGGACAGGGGTCGAGTAGCAATCAGCCCCAGCATTTT.

The CDR3 sequence is CASVVGDNQPQHF. The CDR3 DNA follows: TGTGCTAGTGTTGTCGGGGACAATCAGCCCCAGCATTTT. V and J are TRBV12-5 and TRBJ1-5; no clear D gene. The CDR3 contains 13 residues. V was clipped by 7 bases and J by 3 bases, with 10 bases between them. Germline V gene data show CDR1 as LGHNT and CDR2 as FRNRAP.

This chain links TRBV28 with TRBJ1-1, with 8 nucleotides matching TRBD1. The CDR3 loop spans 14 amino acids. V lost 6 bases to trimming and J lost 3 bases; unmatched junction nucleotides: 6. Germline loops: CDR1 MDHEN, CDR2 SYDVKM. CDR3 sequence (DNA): TGTGCCAGCAGCCCTTCAGGGGGCCACACTGAAGCTTTCTTT. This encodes CASSPSGGHTEAFF.

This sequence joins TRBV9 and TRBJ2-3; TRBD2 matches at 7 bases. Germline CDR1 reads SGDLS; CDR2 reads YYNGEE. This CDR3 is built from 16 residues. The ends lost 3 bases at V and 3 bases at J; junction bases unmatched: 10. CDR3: CASSARDPLATDTQYF. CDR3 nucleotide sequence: TGTGCCAGCAGCGCAAGAGATCCACTAGCGACAGATACGCAGTATTTT.

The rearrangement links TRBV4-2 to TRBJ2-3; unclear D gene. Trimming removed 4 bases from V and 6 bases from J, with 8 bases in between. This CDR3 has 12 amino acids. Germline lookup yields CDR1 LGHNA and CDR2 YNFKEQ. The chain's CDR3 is CASSRTMDTQYF. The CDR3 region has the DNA TGTGCCAGCAGCCGAACTATGGATACGCAGTATTTT.